A single sample gave rise to the 29 T cell receptor beta chains below, sequenced in a study of OX40 agonist ivuxolimab in advanced cancers. TCRdb's copy holds only in-frame clones and misses some; the assay was immunoSEQ multiplex PCR. This sample has approximately 52,000 clones, with 79% found just once. The material was CD4+ or CD8+ T cells sorted from blood, obtained in a trial of the OX40 agonist ivuxolimab. The receptor set was obtained from an adult with an advanced solid tumor such as melanoma, head and neck, liver or kidney cancer.

This clone has a handful of counts. The gene calls are TRBV30 and TRBJ2-1; no clear D. The CDR3 length is 12 residues. Germline V gene data show CDR1 as GTSNPN and CDR2 as SVGIG (reference sequence). V was pared by 4 bases and J by 9 bases, with 13 bases between. The CDR3 is CAWNGYKSEQFF. The CDR3 DNA sequence: TGTGCCTGGAACGGCTATAAGTCTGAGCAGTTCTTC.

The V and J genes are TRBV19 and TRBJ1-2; D perhaps matches TRBD1 (6 bases). The V and J ends lost 6 bases and 5 bases respectively, with 13 bases between them. This CDR3 region has 13 residues. Germline V lookup: CDR1 LNHDA, CDR2 SQIVND (reference sequence). CDR3 nucleotides: TGTGCCAGTAGCCCGACCCAGGGGTATGGCTACACCTTC. It codes for CASSPTQGYGYTF.

The CDR3 DNA follows: TGTGCCAGCAGCCTCAAGGGGACAAGTCTTAATGGCTACACCTTC. This translates into CASSLKGTSLNGYTF. The chain joins TRBV7-2 to TRBJ1-2, with D maybe TRBD1 (6 bases). The V and J ends lost 5 bases and 6 bases respectively, with 19 bases between them. The CDR3 is 15 amino acids. Germline loops: CDR1 SGHTA, CDR2 FQGNSA.

This clone was seen a single time. CDR3 DNA sequence: TGTGCCAGCAGCTTGGGACAGGGTGCAGATACGCAGTATTTT. As protein: CASSLGQGADTQYF. This chain joins TRBV11-3 and TRBJ2-3, with TRBD1 matching 9 bases. Germline-derived CDR1 and CDR2 are SGHNT and YENEEA. V lost 3 bases, J lost 4 bases, and 2 bases stayed unmatched. CDR3 length equals 14 residues.

The genes are TRBV11-2 and TRBJ2-5, with D possibly matching TRBD1 (6 bases). V was cut by 4 bases and J by 5 bases, with 17 bases left in between. The germline V gene encodes CDR1 SGHAT and CDR2 FQNNGV. CDR3 size: 15 residues. The CDR3 DNA reads as TGTGCCAGCAGCTCTGCAGGGGCCCACACGGAGACCCAGTACTTC. Its translation is CASSSAGAHTETQYF.

This chain links TRBV7-2 with TRBJ2-3; 12 bases align to TRBD2. V dropped 1 base and J dropped 7; count of bases not matched to a gene: 6. This CDR3 contains 16 residues. The germline gives CDR1 SGHTA, CDR2 FQGNSA. The CDR3 nucleotides are TGTGCCAGCAGCTTAGGGGACCTAGCGGGAGGGCATACGCAGTATTTT. This gives the protein CASSLGDLAGGHTQYF.

The gene calls are TRBV7-2 and TRBJ2-5, with a possible D match to TRBD2 (6 bases). The CDR3 totals 13 residues. V dropped 2 bases and J dropped 7 bases, with 11 bases sitting between them. Germline-derived CDR1 and CDR2 are SGHTA and FQGNSA. The CDR3 coding sequence is TGTGCCAGCAGCTTAACGAGGGGAGGGACCCAGTACTTC. Its translation is CASSLTRGGTQYF.

The rearrangement joins TRBV5-5 to TRBJ1-5; possible D gene TRBD1, 5 bases. V lost 4 bases and J 8 bases, leaving 16 bases between the germline ends. Germline values: CDR1 SGHKS, CDR2 YYEKEE (reference sequence). This CDR3 is built from 14 residues. CDR3: CASSPPGGTKPQHF. CDR3 nucleotides: TGTGCCAGCAGCCCTCCGGGGGGAACCAAGCCCCAGCATTTT.

J is TRBJ1-1 and V is TRBV7-8; D remains unclear. Looked up from germline, CDR1 is SGHVS and CDR2 is FQNEAQ. CDR3 size: 16 residues. With 0 bases removed from V and 2 bases from J, the gap between germline ends came to 13 bases. In DNA form, the CDR3 reads TGTGCCAGCAGCTTAGCGCCGTTGGGAGGCAACACTGAAGCTTTCTTT. Translating gives CASSLAPLGGNTEAFF.

CDR3 coding DNA: TGCGCCAGCAGCTGGGACAGTAACGATTCACCCCTCCACTTT. This translates into CASSWDSNDSPLHF. The chain recombines TRBV5-1 with TRBJ1-6; TRBD1 matches at 7 bases. The CDR3 length is 14 residues. The V gene's germline CDR1 is SGHRS and CDR2 YFSETQ. The trim removed 3 bases at V and 8 bases at J, leaving 5 bases unmatched.

The chain has TRBV6-6 and TRBJ2-7; 8 bases match TRBD2. Trimming at V came to 0 bases and at J to 4 bases, leaving 5 bases not matched to a gene. The CDR3 sequence is 15 residues long. Germline CDR1 reads MNHNY; CDR2 reads SVGAGI (reference sequence). The CDR3 DNA follows: TGTGCCAGCAGTTACTCCCTAGCGGGTTCGTACGAGCAGTACTTC. Amino acid sequence: CASSYSLAGSYEQYF.

The rearrangement joins TRBV18 to TRBJ2-7; D remains ambiguous. Looked up from germline, CDR1 is KGHSH and CDR2 is LQKENI. The germline V and J ends were trimmed by 3 bases and 2 bases, with 8 bases remaining between them. The CDR3 spans 13 residues. CDR3 nucleotides: TGTGCCAGCTCACCCCTAACCCCCTACGAGCAGTACTTC. This sequence encodes CASSPLTPYEQYF.

CDR3 DNA sequence: TGTGCCATCAGAAAAACCATGGAACACGGCTACGAGCAGTACTTC. This codes for CAIRKTMEHGYEQYF. V and J are TRBV10-3 and TRBJ2-7, with D uncertain. The V and J ends lost 6 bases and 3 bases respectively, with 18 bases between them. This CDR3 is 15 amino acids long. The germline gives CDR1 ENHRY, CDR2 SYGVKD.

This sequence joins TRBV11-2 and TRBJ2-3; 7 nucleotides match TRBD2. This CDR3 is 12 amino acids long. Per the germline V gene, CDR1 is SGHAT and CDR2 is FQNNGV. J gave up 8 bases and V 2 bases, and 1 base lay outside the gene matches. CDR3 protein: CASSLIAGTQYF. CDR3 nucleotide sequence: TGTGCCAGCAGCTTAATAGCGGGTACGCAGTATTTT.

The CDR3 sequence: CASSSRTNTGELFF. For the CDR3, the DNA is TGTGCCAGCAGCTCCCGGACGAACACCGGGGAGCTGTTTTTT. The chain uses TRBV11-2 and TRBJ2-2; D gene uncertain. Germline-derived CDR1 and CDR2 are SGHAT and FQNNGV. The CDR3 sequence is 14 residues long. V was pared by 4 bases and J by 0 bases, with 6 bases between.

The chain employs TRBV11-2 and TRBJ2-3; the D gene is possibly TRBD2 (5 bases). The CDR3 is 15 residues long. CDR1 and CDR2 (germline): SGHAT, FQNNGV. With 2 bases removed from V and 2 bases from J, the gap between germline ends came to 11 bases. CDR3 region: CASSLSPSLTDTQYF. The DNA of the CDR3 is TGTGCCAGCAGCTTATCCCCTAGCCTCACAGATACGCAGTATTTT.

The V and J genes are TRBV11-2 and TRBJ1-2, with a weak D call TRBD1 (5 bases). In germline, CDR1 is SGHAT, CDR2 FQNNGV. The V gene lost 5 bases and the J gene lost 4 bases, with 11 bases spanning the gap. This CDR3 contains 13 residues. CDR3 DNA sequence: TGTGCCAGCAGCCCAGGGAGCGGCTATGGCTACACCTTC. Translating gives CASSPGSGYGYTF.

The genes are TRBV4-1 and TRBJ2-1, with TRBD2 matching over 13 bases. This CDR3 region has 15 residues. J gave up 9 bases and V 4 bases, and 6 bases lay outside the gene matches. CDR1 MGHRA and CDR2 YSYEKL come from the germline V gene. CDR3 sequence: CASSRKGLAGVEQFF. CDR3 coding DNA: TGCGCCAGCAGCCGAAAAGGACTAGCGGGAGTTGAGCAGTTCTTC.

The genes are TRBV6-5 and TRBJ1-1; D might be TRBD1 (6 bases). This CDR3 spans 14 amino acids. V lost 0 bases and J lost 5, with 10 bases in between. Germline lookup yields CDR1 MNHEY and CDR2 SVGAGI. DNA for the CDR3: TGTGCCAGCAGTTACTCCAGGGGTGGGACTGAAGCTTTCTTT. The encoded protein is CASSYSRGGTEAFF.

The chain employs TRBV11-2 and TRBJ2-3, with a tentative D call TRBD2 (5 bases). With 9 bases removed from V and 5 bases from J, the gap between germline ends came to 24 bases. Germline CDR1 and CDR2: SGHAT and FQNNGV. The length of the CDR3 is 16 residues. In DNA form, the CDR3 reads TGTGCCAGTCTAGAGAGGTTGGAGGTAGAGCTAGATACGCAGTATTTT. It codes for CASLERLEVELDTQYF. Drawing the rest from reference TRBV11-2 and TRBJ2-3, the complete variable domain is EAGVAQSPRYKIIEKRQSVAFWCNPISGHATLYWYQQILGQGPKLLIQFQNNGVVDDSQLPKDRFSAERLKGVDSTLKIQPAKLEDSAVYLCASLERLEVELDTQYFGPGTRLTVL.

This clone was seen a single time. The gene calls are TRBV9 and TRBJ2-5, with D possibly TRBD2 on 5 matching bases. CDR1 and CDR2 (germline): SGDLS, YYNGEE. This CDR3 has 13 residues. With 3 bases removed from V and 2 bases from J, the gap between germline ends came to 8 bases. Written as DNA, the CDR3 is TGTGCCAGCAGCGAGCGGCTTCAAGAGACCCAGTACTTC. It is translated as CASSERLQETQYF.

V is TRBV5-6 and J is TRBJ2-5; D perhaps matches TRBD2 (6 bases). CDR1 SGHDT and CDR2 YYEEEE come from the germline V gene. Deletions cut 3 bases from V and 7 bases from J, with 10 bases between. The CDR3 has 12 residues. Here the CDR3 DNA reads TGTGCCAGCAGCTGGTCCGGGGGGACCCAGTACTTC. Encoded protein: CASSWSGGTQYF.

This clone was seen a handful of times. The chain has TRBV6-6 and TRBJ2-2; no clear D. The CDR3 covers 15 residues. V dropped 0 bases and J dropped 2 bases, with 7 bases sitting between them. Germline V lookup: CDR1 MNHNY, CDR2 SVGAGI (reference sequence). In nucleotides, the CDR3 is TGTGCCAGCAGTTACTCGAGATTAAACACCGGGGAGCTGTTTTTT. Translation: CASSYSRLNTGELFF.

The rearrangement joins TRBV11-2 to TRBJ1-2; D gene uncertain. The V end was cut by 3 bases, the J end by 2 bases, with 1 base between. The CDR3 runs to 11 residues. Germline lookup yields CDR1 SGHAT and CDR2 FQNNGV. As DNA, the CDR3 is TGTGCCAGCAGCTTCAACTATGGCTACACCTTC. Translating gives CASSFNYGYTF.

This clone has only a few counts. The V gene is TRBV5-1, the J gene TRBJ1-6; D gene uncertain. The CDR3 is 15 residues long. The germline V gene encodes CDR1 SGHRS and CDR2 YFSETQ. The V end lost 0 bases, the J end lost 8 bases, and 12 bases lay between the germline ends. The CDR3 is CASSLVEGDHSPLHF. The CDR3 DNA sequence: TGCGCCAGCAGCTTGGTGGAGGGTGACCATTCACCCCTCCACTTT.

The V gene is TRBV10-3, the J gene TRBJ1-6; 7 nucleotides line up with TRBD1. The germline CDR1 and CDR2 sequences are ENHRY and SYGVKD. The CDR3 totals 14 residues. The junction had 5 bases not matched to a gene; V was cut back by 4 bases and J by 8 bases. The CDR3 sequence: CAISAGQGDSPLHF. In DNA form, the CDR3 reads TGTGCCATCAGTGCTGGGCAGGGGGATTCACCCCTCCACTTT.

The chain employs TRBV7-2 and TRBJ2-2; D is unresolved. CDR1 and CDR2 (germline): SGHTA, FQGNSA. The CDR3 length is 16 residues. Trimming pared 3 bases from V and 0 bases from J, leaving 11 bases between. As DNA, the CDR3 is TGTGCCAGCAGCTTCACTAACGTCGCGAACACCGGGGAGCTGTTTTTT. It yields the protein CASSFTNVANTGELFF.

J is TRBJ2-2 and V is TRBV7-6; D is unresolved. The CDR3 loop spans 14 amino acids. The V end was cut by 1 base, the J end by 9 bases, with 12 bases between. The germline CDR1 and CDR2 sequences are SGHVS and FNYEAQ. The CDR3 sequence: CASSLGRSHRELFF. In DNA, the CDR3 is TGTGCCAGCAGCTTAGGACGGTCACATAGGGAGCTGTTTTTT.

The genes are TRBV5-4 and TRBJ2-7; possible D gene TRBD1, 5 bases. V lost 4 bases and J 0 bases, leaving 11 bases between the germline ends. Germline V gives CDR1 SGHNT, CDR2 YYREEE (reference sequence). The CDR3 contains 14 residues. The CDR3 region is CASSPRQGSYEQYF. The CDR3 nucleotides are TGTGCCAGCAGCCCCCGCCAGGGCTCCTACGAGCAGTACTTC.